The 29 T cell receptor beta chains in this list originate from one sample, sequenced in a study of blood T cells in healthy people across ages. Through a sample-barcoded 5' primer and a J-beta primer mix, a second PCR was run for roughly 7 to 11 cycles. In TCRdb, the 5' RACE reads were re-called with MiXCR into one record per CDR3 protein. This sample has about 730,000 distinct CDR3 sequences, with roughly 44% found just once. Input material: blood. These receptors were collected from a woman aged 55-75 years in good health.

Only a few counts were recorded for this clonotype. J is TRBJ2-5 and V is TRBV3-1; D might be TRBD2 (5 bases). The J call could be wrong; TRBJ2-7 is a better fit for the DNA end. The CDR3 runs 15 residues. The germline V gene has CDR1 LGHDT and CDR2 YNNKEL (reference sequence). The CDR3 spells CASGRWASQSDEQYF. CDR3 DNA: TGTGCCAGCGGCCGGTGGGCTAGCCAAAGTGACGAGCAGTACTTC.

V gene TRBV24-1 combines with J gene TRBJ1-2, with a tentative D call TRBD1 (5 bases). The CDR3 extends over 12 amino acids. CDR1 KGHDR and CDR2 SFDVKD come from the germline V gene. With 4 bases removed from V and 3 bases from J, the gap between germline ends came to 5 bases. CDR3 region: CATSDRDYGYTF. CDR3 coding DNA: TGTGCCACCAGTGACAGGGACTATGGCTACACCTTC.

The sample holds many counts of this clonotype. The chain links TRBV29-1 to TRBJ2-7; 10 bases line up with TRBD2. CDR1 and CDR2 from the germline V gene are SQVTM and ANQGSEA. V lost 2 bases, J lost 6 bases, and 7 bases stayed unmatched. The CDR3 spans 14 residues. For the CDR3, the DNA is TGCAGCGTTGAACAAGCGGGAGGGTTGGGCGAGCAGTACTTC. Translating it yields CSVEQAGGLGEQYF.

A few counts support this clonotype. CDR3 residues: CASIPQGARGNQPQHF. CDR3 DNA sequence: TGTGCCAGCATCCCACAGGGGGCGAGGGGCAATCAGCCCCAGCATTTT. V usage is TRBV6-2 or TRBV6-3 and J usage is TRBJ1-5; 9 nucleotides align to TRBD1. Trimming took 7 bases from V and 2 from J; bases not matched to a gene: 9. The CDR3 extends over 16 amino acids. Germline-derived CDR1 and CDR2 are MNHEY and SVGEGT.

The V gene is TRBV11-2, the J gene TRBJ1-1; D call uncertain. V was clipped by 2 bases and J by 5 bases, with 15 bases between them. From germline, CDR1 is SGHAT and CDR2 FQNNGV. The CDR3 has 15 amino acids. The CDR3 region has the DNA TGTGCCAGCAGCTTAAGGTGGGGAGAAGGGACTGAAGCTTTCTTT. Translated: CASSLRWGEGTEAFF.

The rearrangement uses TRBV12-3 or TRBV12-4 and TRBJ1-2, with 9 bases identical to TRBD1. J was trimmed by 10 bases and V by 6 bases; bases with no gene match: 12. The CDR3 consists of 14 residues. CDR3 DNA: TGTGCCAGCAGCTCCGGGACAGGGTTTAGTGACTACACCTTC. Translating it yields CASSSGTGFSDYTF.

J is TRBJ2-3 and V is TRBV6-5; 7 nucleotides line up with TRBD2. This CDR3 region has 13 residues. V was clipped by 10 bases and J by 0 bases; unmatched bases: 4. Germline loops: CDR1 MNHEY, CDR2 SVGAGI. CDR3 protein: CAIASGSTDTQYF. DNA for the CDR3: TGTGCCATAGCTAGCGGTAGCACAGATACGCAGTATTTT.

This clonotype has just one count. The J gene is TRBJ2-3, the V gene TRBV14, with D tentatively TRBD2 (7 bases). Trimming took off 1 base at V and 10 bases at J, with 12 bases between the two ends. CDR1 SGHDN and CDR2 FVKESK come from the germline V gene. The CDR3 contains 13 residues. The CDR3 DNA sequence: TGTGCCAGCAGCCAAGGCGGGGGCCTCCCGCAGTATTTT. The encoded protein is CASSQGGGLPQYF.

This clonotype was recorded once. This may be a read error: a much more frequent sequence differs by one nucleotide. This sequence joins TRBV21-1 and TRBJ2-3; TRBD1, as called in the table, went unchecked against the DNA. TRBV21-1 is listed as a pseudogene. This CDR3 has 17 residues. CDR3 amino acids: CASSKERRRPEKDTQYF. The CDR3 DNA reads TGTGCCAGCAGCAAAGAGCGGCGGCGTCCCGAGAAAGATACGCAGTATTTT.

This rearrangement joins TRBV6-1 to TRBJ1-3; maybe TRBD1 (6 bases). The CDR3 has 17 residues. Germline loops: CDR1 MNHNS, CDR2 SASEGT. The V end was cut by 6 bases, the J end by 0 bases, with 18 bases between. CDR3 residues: CASRTDRGGSSGNTIYF. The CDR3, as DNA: TGTGCCAGCAGGACCGACAGAGGGGGTAGCTCTGGAAACACCATATATTTT.

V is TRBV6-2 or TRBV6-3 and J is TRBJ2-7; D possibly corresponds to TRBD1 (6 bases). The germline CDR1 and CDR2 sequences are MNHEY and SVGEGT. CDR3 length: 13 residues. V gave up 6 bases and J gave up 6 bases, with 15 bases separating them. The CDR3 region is CASSSRTGSEQYF. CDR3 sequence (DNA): TGTGCCAGCAGCAGCAGAACAGGGAGCGAGCAGTACTTC.

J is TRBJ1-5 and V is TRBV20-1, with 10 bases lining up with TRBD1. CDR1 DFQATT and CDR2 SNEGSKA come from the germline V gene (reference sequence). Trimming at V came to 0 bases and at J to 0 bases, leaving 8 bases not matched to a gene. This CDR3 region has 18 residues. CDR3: CSARDFGTGDYSNQPQHF. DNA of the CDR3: TGCAGTGCTAGAGACTTCGGGACAGGGGATTATAGCAATCAGCCCCAGCATTTT.

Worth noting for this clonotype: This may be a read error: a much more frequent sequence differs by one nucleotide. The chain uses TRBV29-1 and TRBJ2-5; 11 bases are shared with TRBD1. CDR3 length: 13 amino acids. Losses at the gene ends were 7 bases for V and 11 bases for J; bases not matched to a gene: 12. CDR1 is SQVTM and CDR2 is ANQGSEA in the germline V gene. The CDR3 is CSGGSGTGGKQYF. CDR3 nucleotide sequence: TGCAGCGGAGGCTCCGGGACAGGGGGTAAGCAGTACTTC. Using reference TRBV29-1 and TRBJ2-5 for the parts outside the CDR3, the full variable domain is SAVISQKPSRDICQRGTSLTIQCQVDSQVTMMFWYRQQPGQSLTLIATANQGSEATYESGFVIDKFPISRPNLTFSTLTVSNMSPEDSSIYLCSGGSGTGGKQYFGPGTRLLVL.

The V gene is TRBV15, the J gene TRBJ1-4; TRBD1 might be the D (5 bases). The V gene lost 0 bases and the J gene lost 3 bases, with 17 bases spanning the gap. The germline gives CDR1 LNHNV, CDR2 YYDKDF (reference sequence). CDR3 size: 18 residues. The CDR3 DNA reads TGTGCCACCAGCAGAGACTTCGAGAGGGGTTCAGCTAATGAAAAACTGTTTTTT. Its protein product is CATSRDFERGSANEKLFF.

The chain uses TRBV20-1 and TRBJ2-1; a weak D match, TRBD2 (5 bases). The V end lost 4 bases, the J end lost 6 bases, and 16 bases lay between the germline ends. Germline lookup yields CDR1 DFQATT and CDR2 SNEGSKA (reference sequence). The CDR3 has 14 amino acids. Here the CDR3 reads CSATLFGRGNEQFF. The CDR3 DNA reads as TGCAGTGCTACCTTATTCGGACGGGGCAATGAGCAGTTCTTC.

The CDR3 DNA sequence: TGCAGTGTACGCCCGGCGGACACTGGAAACACCATATATTTT. Translation: CSVRPADTGNTIYF. The chain carries TRBV20-1 and TRBJ1-3; D may be TRBD1 (5 bases). Trimming took 7 bases from V and 2 from J, leaving 15 bases between them. In germline, CDR1 is DFQATT, CDR2 SNEGSKA (reference sequence). The CDR3 runs to 14 residues.

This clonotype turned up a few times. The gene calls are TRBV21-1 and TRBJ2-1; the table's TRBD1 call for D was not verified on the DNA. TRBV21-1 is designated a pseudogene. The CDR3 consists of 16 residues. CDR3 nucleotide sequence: TGTGCCAGCAGCCCACAAATCCGCGGGAGAGGGAATGAGCAGTTCTTC. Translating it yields CASSPQIRGRGNEQFF.

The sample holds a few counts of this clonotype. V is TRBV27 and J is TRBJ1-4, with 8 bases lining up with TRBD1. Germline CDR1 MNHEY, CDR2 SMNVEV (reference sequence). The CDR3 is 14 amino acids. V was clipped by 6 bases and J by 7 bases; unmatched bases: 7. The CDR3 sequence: CASSHGQGVEKLFF. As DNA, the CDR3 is TGTGCCAGCAGCCATGGACAGGGTGTTGAAAAACTGTTTTTT.

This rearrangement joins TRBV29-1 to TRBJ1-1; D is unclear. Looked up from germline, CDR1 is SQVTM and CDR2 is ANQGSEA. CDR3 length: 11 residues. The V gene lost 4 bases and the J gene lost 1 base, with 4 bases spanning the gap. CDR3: CSVGSNTEAFF. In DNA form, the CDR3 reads TGCAGCGTTGGATCGAACACTGAAGCTTTCTTT.

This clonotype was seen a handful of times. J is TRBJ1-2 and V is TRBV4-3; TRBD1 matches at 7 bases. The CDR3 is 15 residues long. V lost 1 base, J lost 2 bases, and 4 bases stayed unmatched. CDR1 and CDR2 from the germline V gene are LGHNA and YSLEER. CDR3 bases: TGCGCCAGCAGCCAAGCCTGGGACAGCAACTATGGCTACACCTTC. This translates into CASSQAWDSNYGYTF.

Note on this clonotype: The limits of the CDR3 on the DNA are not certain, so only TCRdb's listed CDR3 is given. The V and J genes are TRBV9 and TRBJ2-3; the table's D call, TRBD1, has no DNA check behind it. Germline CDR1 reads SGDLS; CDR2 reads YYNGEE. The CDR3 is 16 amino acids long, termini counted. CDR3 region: CASSVGRGAPLTRWYF.

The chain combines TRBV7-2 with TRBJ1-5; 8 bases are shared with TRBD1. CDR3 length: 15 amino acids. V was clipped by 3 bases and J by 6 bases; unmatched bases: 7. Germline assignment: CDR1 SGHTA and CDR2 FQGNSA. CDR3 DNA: TGTGCCAGCAGCTTTGGAGAACAGGGGGGTCAGCCCCAGCATTTT. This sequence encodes CASSFGEQGGQPQHF.

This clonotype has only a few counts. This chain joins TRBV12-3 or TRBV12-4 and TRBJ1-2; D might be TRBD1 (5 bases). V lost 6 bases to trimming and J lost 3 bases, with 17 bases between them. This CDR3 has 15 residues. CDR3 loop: CASSRGRTTDYGYTF. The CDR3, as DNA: TGTGCCAGCAGCCGGGGACGAACGACGGACTATGGCTACACCTTC.

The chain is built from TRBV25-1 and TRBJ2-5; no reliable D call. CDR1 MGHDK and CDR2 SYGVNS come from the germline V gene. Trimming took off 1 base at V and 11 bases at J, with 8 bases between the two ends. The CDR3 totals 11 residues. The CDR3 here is CASSEFSEQYF. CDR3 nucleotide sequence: TGTGCCAGCAGTGAATTTAGTGAGCAGTACTTC.

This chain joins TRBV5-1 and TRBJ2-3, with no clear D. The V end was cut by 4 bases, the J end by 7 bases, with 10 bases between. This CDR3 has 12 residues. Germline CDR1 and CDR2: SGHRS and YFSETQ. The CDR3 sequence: CASSAQLNTQYF. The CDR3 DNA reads TGCGCCAGCAGCGCACAGCTCAATACGCAGTATTTT.

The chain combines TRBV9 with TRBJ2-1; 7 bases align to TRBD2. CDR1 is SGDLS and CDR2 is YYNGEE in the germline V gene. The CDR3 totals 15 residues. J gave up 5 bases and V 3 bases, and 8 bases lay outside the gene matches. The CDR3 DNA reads TGTGCCAGCAGCGCCTCTTGGGGGGGAGACAATGAGCAGTTCTTC. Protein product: CASSASWGGDNEQFF.

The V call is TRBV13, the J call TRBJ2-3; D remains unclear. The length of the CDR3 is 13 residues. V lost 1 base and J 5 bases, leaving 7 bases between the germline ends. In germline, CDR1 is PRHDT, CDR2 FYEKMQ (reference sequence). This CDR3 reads CASSLVKEDTQYF. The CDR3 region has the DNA TGTGCCAGCAGCTTAGTGAAGGAAGATACGCAGTATTTT. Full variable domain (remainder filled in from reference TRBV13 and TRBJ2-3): AAGVIQSPRHLIKEKRETATLKCYPIPRHDTVYWYQQGPGQDPQFLISFYEKMQSDKGSIPDRFSAQQFSDYHSELNMSSLELGDSALYFCASSLVKEDTQYFGPGTRLTVL.

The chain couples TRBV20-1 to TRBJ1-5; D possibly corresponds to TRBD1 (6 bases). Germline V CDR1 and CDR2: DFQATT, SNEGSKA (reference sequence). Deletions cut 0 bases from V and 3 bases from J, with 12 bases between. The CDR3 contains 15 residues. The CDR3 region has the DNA TGCAGTGCTAGAGATTCGCAGGGGCTCAATCAGCCCCAGCATTTT. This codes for CSARDSQGLNQPQHF.

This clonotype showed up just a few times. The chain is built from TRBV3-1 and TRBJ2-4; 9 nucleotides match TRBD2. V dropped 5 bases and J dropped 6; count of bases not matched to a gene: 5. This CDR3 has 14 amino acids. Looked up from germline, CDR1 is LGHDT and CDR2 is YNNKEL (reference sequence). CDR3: CASSSAGGINIQYF. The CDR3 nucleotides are TGTGCCAGCAGCTCAGCGGGGGGCATAAACATTCAGTACTTC.